This record looks at one TCR beta chain sequence and its context. The data belong to a study of blood T cell repertoires in COVID-19. Study summary: Specimens from acute and convalescent COVID-19 originated in the United States, Italy and Spain. T cells, B-cell-depleted T cells, or PBMCs provided the cDNA or gDNA that served as material.

Per the original methods: Reference gene primer amplification gave estimated nucleated cell counts. The protocol was immunoSEQ multiplex PCR, while the TCRdb copy is restricted to in-frame clones and leaves out a portion. Clonal size and the V and J genes are those of that table, whereas D and trimming came from the DNA. The table records around 50,000 clones, 85% of them present only once. CDR1 is KGHSH, CDR2 LQKENI, per germline. The length of the CDR3 is 14 residues. Trimming removed 3 bases from V and 5 bases from J; junction bases left unmatched: 6. The rearrangement links TRBV18 to TRBJ2-7; 8 nucleotides line up with TRBD1. The TCR originated in a man in his forties with active COVID-19. The sample comprised peripheral blood. The CDR3 region has the DNA TGTGCCAGCTCACCCCATCAGGGGGCCAACGAGCAGTACTTC. It translates to CASSPHQGANEQYF.